The rows below give T cell receptor beta chains drawn from one sample of a study of shared clonotypes between healthy human individuals. Sequencing used immunoSEQ multiplex PCR; TCRdb keeps in-frame clones, though not all of them. This sample has 1,500,000 or so clones, with roughly 96% found just once. The sample consisted of naive CD4+ T cells sorted from blood. Every receptor here comes from a man younger than 45 in good health. CDR3s include the opening cysteine and the closing phenylalanine or tryptophan. The D gene is left open where the match is weak. A row's size may be missing; if present it is once, few, many or a size class.

d_gene	abundance	v_gene	j_gene	len	CDR3nt	CDR3aa
.	.	TRBV11-2	TRBJ1-1	14	TGTGCCAGCAGCTATAGGGGATATGGCACTGAAGCTTTCTTT	CASSYRGYGTEAFF
.	.	TRBV20-1	TRBJ2-7	11	TGCAGTGCCCCGAAGGACTACGAGCAGTACTTC	CSAPKDYEQYF
.	few	TRBV25-1	TRBJ2-7	11	TGTGCCAGACCTCCGGACGGGGAGCAGTACTTC	CARPPDGEQYF
.	.	TRBV5-5	TRBJ2-1	15	TGTGCCAGCAGGCCACTGGCAGGGGAGGAATTTGAGCAGTTCTTC	CASRPLAGEEFEQFF
TRBD2	.	TRBV18	TRBJ2-7	14	TGTGCCAGCTCAATAGGAGCGGGAGCCTACGAGCAGTACTTC	CASSIGAGAYEQYF
.	.	TRBV5-6	TRBJ2-1	17	TGTGCCAGCAGCCTCCCTCCGCAGGGTGGTGTCTACAATGAGCAGTTCTTC	CASSLPPQGGVYNEQFF
TRBD2	.	TRBV5-1	TRBJ2-1	16	TGCGCCAGCAGCCCAGGGACTAGCGTGGGTTACAATGAGCAGTTCTTC	CASSPGTSVGYNEQFF
TRBD2	.	TRBV9	TRBJ2-7	14	TGTGCCAGCAGCGTAGGCGGGGGGCCCTACGAGCAGTACTTC	CASSVGGGPYEQYF
TRBD1	.	TRBV27	TRBJ2-6	18	TGTGCCAGCAGTCCTAAAGGGACAGGCAGCTCTGGGGCCAACGTCCTGACTTTC	CASSPKGTGSSGANVLTF
.	.	TRBV10-3	TRBJ2-7	12	TGTGCCATCAGTGACCTGTCCTACGAGCAGTACTTC	CAISDLSYEQYF
TRBD2	.	TRBV7-9	TRBJ2-1	15	TGTGCCAGCAGAAAGACTAGCGGGAGCTCGTATGAGCAGTTCTTC	CASRKTSGSSYEQFF
.	once	TRBV28	TRBJ2-2	15	TGTGCCAGCAACCCCCTTTCACCGAACACCGGGGAGCTGTTTTTT	CASNPLSPNTGELFF
TRBD2	.	TRBV12-5	TRBJ2-1	14	TGTGCTAGTGCCAAGGCGGGACTATCAGCGTCTCAGTTCTTC	CASAKAGLSASQFF
TRBD1	.	TRBV14	TRBJ1-1	19	TGTGCCAGCAGCCAATCGGACAGGGGATTTTGGGAGGAGGACACTGAAGCTTTCTTT	CASSQSDRGFWEEDTEAFF
TRBD2	.	TRBV6-1	TRBJ2-7	12	TGTGCCGGGGGGGTCAGGGCGAACGAGCAGTACTTC	CAGGVRANEQYF
TRBD1	.	TRBV18	TRBJ1-2	18	TGTGCCAGCTCACCACGTCCTATCCGGGGGACAGGGATATTTGGCTACACCTTC	CASSPRPIRGTGIFGYTF
TRBD2	.	TRBV7-7	TRBJ2-1	15	TGTGCTAGCAGCTTCCGGCTAGCGGCCTACAATGAGCAGTTCTTC	CASSFRLAAYNEQFF
.	.	TRBV13	TRBJ2-3	16	TGTGCCAGCAGCCGGGGCGAGCGGCGGCGCACAGATACGCAGTATTTT	CASSRGERRRTDTQYF
.	.	TRBV7-2	TRBJ2-5	13	TGTGCCAGCAGCTTAGTAGGGGATGGGACCCAGTACTTC	CASSLVGDGTQYF
.	once	TRBV5-1	TRBJ2-7	14	TGCGCCAGCAGCTTGGACGGGGGGCCGTACGAGCAGTACTTC	CASSLDGGPYEQYF
.	.	TRBV7-6	TRBJ2-2	14	TGTGCCAGCAGCTTAAGCGGGAACACCGGGGAGCTGTTTTTT	CASSLSGNTGELFF
.	.	TRBV20-1	TRBJ2-5	11	TGCAGTGCTTCACCTGAAGAGACCCAGTACTTC	CSASPEETQYF
.	.	TRBV7-9	TRBJ1-1	17	TGTGCCAGCAGCCCGAACCGGGGGCAGGGAAAGAGCACTGAAGCTTTCTTT	CASSPNRGQGKSTEAFF
TRBD2	.	TRBV6-5	TRBJ2-1	13	TGTGCCAGCAGAATAGCGGGAGTAAATGAGCAGTTCTTC	CASRIAGVNEQFF
TRBD1	.	TRBV28	TRBJ2-6	18	TGTGCCAGCAGCCTAGGGGACAGGTTTTCTGCTGGGGCCAACGTCCTGACTTTC	CASSLGDRFSAGANVLTF
TRBD2	.	TRBV11-2	TRBJ2-5	19	TGTGCCAGCAGCTTAGGGGGTGGCCTAGCGGGAGTTGGGCTCGAGACCCAGTACTTC	CASSLGGGLAGVGLETQYF
.	once	TRBV11-2	TRBJ2-2	16	TGTGCCAGCAGCTTAGGACGGACTTCGAACACCGGGGAGCTGTTTTTT	CASSLGRTSNTGELFF
.	.	TRBV5-5	TRBJ2-1	13	TGTGCCAGCAGCCATCCGCAGGGCAATGAGCAGTTCTTC	CASSHPQGNEQFF
.	.	TRBV29-1	TRBJ2-5	13	TGCAGCGTTCGAAGCGCGAGCTGGGAGACCCAGTACTTC	CSVRSASWETQYF
TRBD2	.	TRBV7-7	TRBJ2-2	15	TGTGCCAGCAGCCAAGGGGTAGCGGGATCCGGGGAGCTGTTTTTT	CASSQGVAGSGELFF
.	once	TRBV6-6	TRBJ1-1	13	TGTGCCAGCAGTTTTGCCGGTAACACTGAAGCTTTCTTT	CASSFAGNTEAFF
.	once	TRBV11-3	TRBJ2-2	15	TGTGCCAGCAGCTTACTCCCAGGGGACACCGGGGAGCTGTTTTTT	CASSLLPGDTGELFF